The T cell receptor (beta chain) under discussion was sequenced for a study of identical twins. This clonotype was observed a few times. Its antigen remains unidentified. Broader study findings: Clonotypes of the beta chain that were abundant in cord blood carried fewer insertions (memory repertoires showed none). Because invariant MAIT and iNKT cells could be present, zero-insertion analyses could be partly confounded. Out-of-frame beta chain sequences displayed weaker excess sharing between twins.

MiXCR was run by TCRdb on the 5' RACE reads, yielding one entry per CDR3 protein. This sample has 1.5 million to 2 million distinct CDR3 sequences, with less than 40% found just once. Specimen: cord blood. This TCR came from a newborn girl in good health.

As DNA, the CDR3 is TGTGCCAGCAGTCCCTATGGCGCAGGCTACGAGCAGTACTTC. Amino acids: CASSPYGAGYEQYF. The J gene is TRBJ2-7, the V gene TRBV12-3 or TRBV12-4; no definite D call. Trimming removed 5 bases from V and 3 bases from J, with 14 bases in between. The CDR3 covers 14 residues.